The next 9 T cell receptor beta chains were all read from a single sample in a study of cytomegalovirus exposure and HLA in healthy donors. Vbeta (60) and Jbeta (13) primers were used in the PCR. Clones were sequenced by immunoSEQ multiplex PCR, and TCRdb holds only the in-frame ones, with some missing. The table has 130,000 or so clones, around 70% seen once. Material: PBMCs. These receptors were collected from a middle-aged woman in good health and CMV-seropositive.

The chain links TRBV15 to TRBJ2-7; 11 bases are a match to TRBD2. CDR3 size: 17 residues. The trim removed 0 bases at V and 3 bases at J, leaving 7 bases unmatched. The germline V gene encodes CDR1 LNHNV and CDR2 YYDKDF (reference sequence). The chain's CDR3 is CATSRDRLAGGIYEQYF. For the CDR3, the DNA is TGTGCCACCAGCAGAGATCGGCTAGCGGGGGGAATCTACGAGCAGTACTTC.

This sequence joins TRBV7-3 and TRBJ1-1; TRBD1 is a possible D gene (6 bases). The CDR3 spans 14 residues. V was shortened by 5 bases and J by 0 bases, with 10 bases between the two germline ends. Germline lookup yields CDR1 SGHTA and CDR2 FQGTGA. This CDR3 reads CASSMDSLNTEAFF. The CDR3 nucleotides read TGTGCCAGCAGCATGGACAGCTTGAACACTGAAGCTTTCTTT.

This clone was counted only a few times. The rearrangement links TRBV7-6 to TRBJ1-5, with 9 bases fitting TRBD1. With 5 bases clipped from V and 3 bases from J, the junction kept 8 bases outside the gene matches. The length of the CDR3 is 16 residues. Germline values: CDR1 SGHVS, CDR2 FNYEAQ. CDR3 DNA sequence: TGTGCCAGCAGCCACCCCGGGACAGGGACCAATCAGCCCCAGCATTTT. Translation: CASSHPGTGTNQPQHF. Supplemented by reference TRBV7-6 and TRBJ1-5, the full variable domain reads GAGVSQSPRYKVTKRGQDVALRCDPISGHVSLYWYRQALGQGPEFLTYFNYEAQQDKSGLPNDRFSAERPEGSISTLTIQRTEQRDSAMYRCASSHPGTGTNQPQHFGDGTRLSIL.

In this sample, this clone turned up once. The V gene is TRBV7-2, the J gene TRBJ2-7, with TRBD1 matching 8 bases. The CDR3 contains 15 residues. Germline-derived CDR1 and CDR2 are SGHTA and FQGNSA. V shed 5 bases, J shed 0 bases, and the junction held 6 bases outside the gene matches. As DNA, the CDR3 is TGTGCCAGCAGCCGTGACAGGGGTTACTCCTACGAGCAGTACTTC. The encoded protein is CASSRDRGYSYEQYF.

This rearrangement joins TRBV27 to TRBJ1-1, with D tentatively TRBD1 (5 bases). The germline V and J ends were trimmed by 5 bases and 10 bases, with 14 bases remaining between them. CDR3 size: 12 residues. Germline lookup yields CDR1 MNHEY and CDR2 SMNVEV (reference sequence). CDR3 nucleotide sequence: TGTGCCAGCAGTGTGGGAGGTGGGGGAGCTTTCTTT. It codes for CASSVGGGGAFF.

With respect to this clone: At one end, the junction sequence differs from germline, possibly due to a read error. DNA of the CDR3: TGTTCCAGCAGCCAGGGAGACGGGAGGGGTCCAGATACGCAGTATTTT. It codes for CSSSQGDGRGPDTQYF. V and J are TRBV7-9 and TRBJ2-3, with TRBD2 identical over 8 bases. The germline gives CDR1 SEHNR, CDR2 FQNEAQ (reference sequence). This CDR3 is 16 amino acids long.

The chain uses TRBV27 and TRBJ1-6; D may be TRBD1 (6 bases). The CDR3 extends over 15 amino acids. Deletions cut 7 bases from V and 4 bases from J, with 14 bases between. Germline CDR1 is MNHEY and CDR2 is SMNVEV (reference sequence). The chain's CDR3 is CASTRGQQYNSPLHF. DNA of the CDR3: TGTGCCAGCACCCGGGGACAACAGTATAATTCACCCCTCCACTTT.

This clone occurred a few times. The chain couples TRBV5-4 to TRBJ1-1; D might be TRBD1 (5 bases). This CDR3 is 13 amino acids long. CDR1 is SGHNT, CDR2 YYREEE, per germline (reference sequence). The V end lost 9 bases, the J end lost 1 base, and 13 bases lay between the germline ends. CDR3 residues: CATMGQRNTEAFF. DNA of the CDR3: TGTGCCACAATGGGGCAGCGGAACACTGAAGCTTTCTTT.

The rearrangement links TRBV5-1 to TRBJ2-7, with 11 bases identical to TRBD2. After removal of 0 bases from V and 3 bases from J, the junction contained 8 bases not matched to a gene. The CDR3 consists of 17 residues. Germline CDR1 reads SGHRS; CDR2 reads YFSETQ. This chain's CDR3 is CASSLELAGDFGYEQYF. The CDR3 DNA reads as TGCGCCAGCAGCTTGGAACTAGCGGGAGATTTCGGCTACGAGCAGTACTTC.